This note documents a single TCR beta chain sequence. The data were taken from a study of shared clonotypes between healthy human individuals. Germline CDR1 is SGHRS and CDR2 is YFSETQ. The V gene lost 1 base and the J gene lost 4 bases, with 20 bases spanning the gap. The CDR3 runs 18 residues. The data were produced by immunoSEQ multiplex PCR, yet TCRdb's version contains in-frame clones alone and is incomplete. The data show some 2.1 million clones, roughly 94% seen once. Terminally differentiated effector memory CD45RA+ cells were left out of the naive CD8 fraction, which was CD45RO-negative and positively selected for CCR7.

The rearrangement joins TRBV5-1 to TRBJ2-2; weak D call: TRBD1 (5 bases). Sequenced input: naive CD8+ T cells sorted from blood. The receptor was isolated from a man aged 18-30 years in good health. The CDR3 DNA reads as TGCGCCAGCAGCTTGTTCCCAGGGAAGGGGATTGGCACCGGGGAGCTGTTTTTT. Protein sequence: CASSLFPGKGIGTGELFF.